These 7 T cell receptor beta chains came from one sample sequenced in a study of blood T cell repertoires in COVID-19. Repertoires were generated with immunoSEQ multiplex PCR, while TCRdb's copy carries only in-frame clones and drops some. The sample has over 100,000 clones; around 82% are singletons. The sequenced sample was peripheral blood. Receptor source: a human donor in a cohort sampled during active or convalescent COVID-19.

This clone has only one observation. The gene calls are TRBV6-1 and TRBJ1-5; D might be TRBD1 (5 bases). Germline loops: CDR1 MNHNS, CDR2 SASEGT. Trimming pared 3 bases from V and 0 bases from J, leaving 15 bases between. The CDR3 length is 17 residues. The CDR3 is CASSDGGSGYSNQPQHF. The CDR3, as DNA: TGTGCCAGCAGTGACGGGGGTTCTGGCTATAGCAATCAGCCCCAGCATTTT.

The genes are TRBV12-3 or TRBV12-4 and TRBJ2-7, with unresolved D. The CDR3 has 10 residues. V lost 5 bases and J lost 3, with 2 bases in between. CDR3 bases: TGTGCCAGCAGTCTCTACGAGCAGTACTTC. Translation gives CASSLYEQYF.

The chain employs TRBV29-1 and TRBJ1-4; possible D gene TRBD1, 5 bases. The V end was cut by 5 bases, the J end by 3 bases, with 13 bases between. Germline values: CDR1 SQVTM, CDR2 ANQGSEA. The CDR3 has 14 residues. CDR3 DNA sequence: TGCAGCGTTAAGCTCAGGGCAGCTAATGAAAAACTGTTTTTT. It encodes CSVKLRAANEKLFF.

With regard to this clone: Different DNA sequences within this sample yield the same CDR3. The chain joins TRBV28 to TRBJ1-1; tentatively, D is TRBD1 (5 bases). This CDR3 contains 11 residues. Germline V CDR1 and CDR2: MDHEN, SYDVKM. Trimming removed 7 bases at V and 3 bases at J, with 6 bases between. The CDR3, as DNA: TGTGCCAGCACAGGGTACACTGAAGCTTTCTTT. Encoded protein: CASTGYTEAFF. The full variable domain, its missing parts supplied by reference TRBV28 and TRBJ1-1, is DVKVTQSSRYLVKRTGEKVFLECVQDMDHENMFWYRQDPGLGLRLIYFSYDVKMKEKGDIPEGYSVSREKKERFSLILESASTNQTSMYLCASTGYTEAFFGQGTRLTVV.

This clone was recorded only once. V gene TRBV6-5 combines with J gene TRBJ1-2; possible D gene TRBD1, 5 bases. CDR3 length: 16 residues. V gave up 2 bases and J gave up 3 bases, with 16 bases separating them. In germline, CDR1 is MNHEY, CDR2 SVGAGI. In nucleotides, the CDR3 is TGTGCCAGCAGTTACCTTTTTCCGACAGAGTACTATGGCTACACCTTC. Protein: CASSYLFPTEYYGYTF.

The sample holds many counts of this clone. The rearrangement joins TRBV7-9 to TRBJ1-1, with TRBD1 matching 7 bases. Germline lookup yields CDR1 SEHNR and CDR2 FQNEAQ (reference sequence). The trim removed 4 bases at V and 1 base at J, leaving 3 bases unmatched. CDR3 length: 14 residues. The CDR3 is CASSWGQTNTEAFF. CDR3 nucleotides: TGTGCCAGCAGCTGGGGACAGACGAACACTGAAGCTTTCTTT.

The V and J genes are TRBV2 and TRBJ2-7; perhaps TRBD1 as D (5 bases). The CDR3 sequence is 12 residues long. V was pared by 4 bases and J by 4 bases, with 8 bases between. Per germline, CDR1 SNHLY and CDR2 FYNNEI. CDR3 in DNA: TGTGCCAGCAGTGGCAGACAGTACGAGCAGTACTTC. Protein sequence: CASSGRQYEQYF. Using reference TRBV2 and TRBJ2-7 for the parts outside the CDR3, the full variable domain is EPEVTQTPSHQVTQMGQEVILRCVPISNHLYFYWYRQILGQKVEFLVSFYNNEISEKSEIFDDQFSVERPDGSNFTLKIRSTKLEDSAMYFCASSGRQYEQYFGPGTRLTVT.